The 16 T cell receptor beta chains below come from one sample, sequenced in a study of T-cell reconstitution after alpha-beta-depleted transplantation in children. Preparation of the TCRbeta library was carried out with unique molecular identifiers. TCRdb re-analysed the PCR reads in MiXCR, keeping a single row per CDR3 protein. Of 250,000 to 300,000 distinct CDR3 sequences in the sample, around 10% are singletons; the top ten hold 7.5%. The sample was PBMCs, taken before TCRalphabeta/CD19-depleted stem cell transplant. The origin of the receptors is a boy under two years old with acute myeloid leukemia, due to receive a stem cell transplant.

This clonotype showed up many times. The rearrangement uses TRBV7-2 and TRBJ1-2; 8 bases are shared with TRBD1. The ends lost 2 bases at V and 5 bases at J; junction bases unmatched: 7. Germline CDR1 is SGHTA and CDR2 is FQGNSA. The CDR3 extends over 15 amino acids. CDR3 residues: CASSLPGQGLYGYTF. The DNA of the CDR3 is TGTGCCAGCAGCTTACCTGGACAGGGACTATATGGCTACACCTTC.

This clonotype showed up many times. The rearrangement joins TRBV29-1 to TRBJ2-2; D may be TRBD1 or TRBD2 (5 bases each). This CDR3 spans 13 amino acids. The germline V and J ends were trimmed by 8 bases and 3 bases, with 13 bases remaining between them. Germline V lookup: CDR1 SQVTM, CDR2 ANQGSEA. CDR3 bases: TGCAGCACGGGACGGCGCGACACCGGGGAGCTGTTTTTT. This encodes CSTGRRDTGELFF.

This clonotype was seen at least ten times. The chain is built from TRBV15 and TRBJ1-2; D might be TRBD1 (6 bases). Germline CDR1 and CDR2: LNHNV and YYDKDF (reference sequence). Between the trimmed V and J ends, which lost 1 base and 2 bases, there was a span of 11 bases. The CDR3 runs to 15 residues. The CDR3 DNA reads TGTGCCACCAGCAGAGTCTCTACAGGGAACTATGGCTACACCTTC. It encodes CATSRVSTGNYGYTF.

Points on this clonotype: Given a much more abundant clone one base away, this may be a read error. The rearrangement joins TRBV7-2 to TRBJ1-1, with a tentative D call TRBD1 (5 bases). Germline V lookup: CDR1 SGHTA, CDR2 FQGNSA. There are 14 residues in the CDR3. The CDR3 nucleotides are TGTGTCAGCAGCTTAGAGCCTACAGGCCGGTTGGCTTTCTTT. This sequence encodes CVSSLEPTGRLAFF.

This clonotype was seen repeatedly, ten times or more. V gene TRBV20-1 combines with J gene TRBJ1-1; maybe TRBD1 (6 bases). CDR1 is DFQATT and CDR2 is SNEGSKA in the germline V gene (reference sequence). This CDR3 spans 14 amino acids. Trimming stripped 6 bases from V and 0 bases from J, with 14 bases between. The CDR3 nucleotides read TGCAGTGCGTCGAGAGGGGGTCTGAACACTGAAGCTTTCTTT. Translating gives CSASRGGLNTEAFF.

Many counts were recorded for this clonotype. The chain has TRBV20-1 and TRBJ2-3; the match to TRBD2 covers 7 bases. The V gene end was trimmed by 7 bases and the J gene end by 10 bases; junction bases not matched to a gene: 5. Germline V lookup: CDR1 DFQATT, CDR2 SNEGSKA (reference sequence). The CDR3 has 10 residues. CDR3 amino acids: CSVRLAAQYF. The DNA of the CDR3 is TGCAGTGTCCGCCTAGCGGCGCAGTATTTT.

This clonotype was observed many times. The rearrangement links TRBV5-1 to TRBJ1-2, with D maybe TRBD1 (6 bases). Trimming stripped 4 bases from V and 7 bases from J, with 17 bases between. CDR1 and CDR2 (germline): SGHRS, YFSETQ. There are 14 residues in the CDR3. The CDR3 is CASSAGRGSGGYTF. CDR3 DNA sequence: TGCGCCAGCAGCGCGGGCAGGGGCTCGGGTGGCTACACCTTC.

The V call is TRBV6-5, the J call TRBJ2-7, with 12 nucleotides matching TRBD2. V lost 2 bases to trimming and J lost 5 bases; unmatched junction nucleotides: 10. Germline V lookup: CDR1 MNHEY, CDR2 SVGAGI. The CDR3 has 17 residues. The DNA of the CDR3 is TGTGCCAGCAGTTACAGGGGAAAACTAGCGGGAGGCCACGAGCAGTACTTC. This sequence encodes CASSYRGKLAGGHEQYF.

This clonotype came up a few times. The chain carries TRBV30 and TRBJ2-1; 8 bases match TRBD2. Looked up from germline, CDR1 is GTSNPN and CDR2 is SVGIG (reference sequence). The J segment lost 5 bases and the V segment lost 3 bases, leaving 6 bases of the junction unmatched. The CDR3 length is 14 residues. Here the CDR3 reads CAWRRTGGNNEQFF. CDR3 nucleotides: TGTGCCTGGAGACGAACGGGGGGGAACAATGAGCAGTTCTTC. Full variable domain (remainder filled in from reference TRBV30 and TRBJ2-1): SQTIHQWPATLVQPVGSPLSLECTVEGTSNPNLYWYRQAAGRGLQLLFYSVGIGQISSEVPQNLSASRPQDRQFILSSKKLLLSDSGFYLCAWRRTGGNNEQFFGPGTRLTVL.

There are many counts of this clonotype. The V call is TRBV5-1, the J call TRBJ2-2; D possibly corresponds to TRBD2 (6 bases). CDR3 length equals 16 residues. V lost 2 bases and J lost 1, with 12 bases in between. Germline V gives CDR1 SGHRS, CDR2 YFSETQ. CDR3 region: CASSFQLRGNTGELFF. The DNA for the CDR3 is TGCGCCAGCAGCTTCCAGCTGCGGGGGAACACCGGGGAGCTGTTTTTT. The variable domain in full, with the rest retrieved from reference TRBV5-1 and TRBJ2-2, is KAGVTQTPRYLIKTRGQQVTLSCSPISGHRSVSWYQQTPGQGLQFLFEYFSETQRNKGNFPGRFSGRQFSNSRSEMNVSTLELGDSALYLCASSFQLRGNTGELFFGEGSRLTVL.

This clonotype was observed at least ten times. The chain has TRBV5-5 and TRBJ2-7; D gene ambiguous. The CDR3 has 12 residues. V lost 4 bases to trimming and J lost 3 bases, with 8 bases between them. Per germline, CDR1 SGHKS and CDR2 YYEKEE (reference sequence). CDR3 bases: TGTGCCAGCAGCACGGACGGCTACGAGCAGTACTTC. Protein sequence: CASSTDGYEQYF.

This clonotype was found many times. The rearrangement links TRBV9 to TRBJ1-1, with D unresolved. The germline V gene has CDR1 SGDLS and CDR2 YYNGEE. The CDR3 contains 14 residues. V lost 4 bases and J lost 1, with 11 bases in between. CDR3 residues: CASSPTWPNTEAFF. The DNA of the CDR3 is TGTGCCAGCAGCCCCACCTGGCCGAACACTGAAGCTTTCTTT.

As concerns this clonotype: The junction differs from germline at one of its ends, possibly a read error. The chain uses TRBV3-1 and TRBJ1-5; 8 bases match TRBD1. The CDR3 length is 19 residues. Looked up from germline, CDR1 is LGHDT and CDR2 is YNNKEL (reference sequence). CDR3 nucleotide sequence: TGTGCCCGCAGTCCAGCATCAGGGGGACAGGCCTATAGCAATCAGCCCCAGCATTTT. Amino acids: CARSPASGGQAYSNQPQHF.

This clonotype was observed at least ten times. The V gene is TRBV12-5, the J gene TRBJ2-1; D may correspond to TRBD1 or TRBD2 (5 bases each). The germline CDR1 and CDR2 sequences are LGHNT and FRNRAP. The CDR3 covers 15 residues. The V gene lost 1 base and the J gene lost 8 bases, with 15 bases spanning the gap. The chain's CDR3 is CASGLAPPQGDEQFF. The CDR3 DNA reads TGTGCTAGTGGTTTGGCCCCCCCTCAGGGAGATGAGCAGTTCTTC.

This clonotype was picked up many times. The chain recombines TRBV12-3 or TRBV12-4 with TRBJ2-7, with D possibly matching TRBD1 (6 bases). With 6 bases removed from V and 3 bases from J, the gap between germline ends came to 9 bases. This CDR3 is 12 amino acids long. CDR3 in amino acids: CASRDSFYEQYF. The DNA of the CDR3 is TGTGCCAGCAGGGACAGCTTCTACGAGCAGTACTTC.

This clonotype was detected only a few times. The gene calls are TRBV12-5 and TRBJ2-6, with D tentatively TRBD1 (6 bases). Between the trimmed V and J ends, which lost 5 bases and 4 bases, there was a span of 6 bases. CDR1 LGHNT and CDR2 FRNRAP come from the germline V gene. CDR3 length equals 13 residues. CDR3 sequence: CASGDRGANVLTF. DNA for the CDR3: TGTGCTAGTGGTGACAGGGGGGCCAACGTCCTGACTTTC.